Following are 26 T cell receptor beta chains from one sample sequenced in a study of lung T cells in sarcoidosis with Löfgren's syndrome (dated by TCRdb to the late 2010s). These reads were obtained on an Illumina MiSeq. Using fastp at Q25 and MiXCR, TCRdb reprocessed the public reads and kept productive beta chains. Under each unique CDR3 protein, matching rows form one entry showing the most common genes and DNA. The sample table contains 15,000 to 25,000 distinct CDR3 sequences; only one count was recorded for roughly a fifth of them. The ten largest clones add up to under 0.9% of the sample. The sample comprised CD4+ T cells from bronchoalveolar lavage. These receptors were collected from a human donor with sarcoidosis (Löfgren's syndrome or another form), or a control subject (not recorded which).

The chain uses TRBV4-3 and TRBJ2-3; 13 bases agree with TRBD2. Looked up from germline, CDR1 is LGHNA and CDR2 is YSLEER. The CDR3 spans 17 residues. The J segment lost 6 bases and the V segment lost 2 bases, leaving 8 bases of the junction unmatched. The CDR3 loop is CASSQQTSGRALDTQYF. The DNA of the CDR3 is TGCGCCAGCAGCCAACAAACTAGCGGGAGGGCGTTGGATACGCAGTATTTT.

As regards this clonotype: A much larger clonotype is one base distant, so this may be a read error. The V and J genes are TRBV6-2 or TRBV6-3 and TRBJ2-7; TRBD1 might be the D (5 bases). This CDR3 has 16 residues. V shed 2 bases and J shed 0 bases, with 14 bases lying between them. From germline, CDR1 is MNHEY and CDR2 SVGEGT. In DNA form, the CDR3 reads TGTGCCAGCAGTTACGGGGCGGAACGAAGCTCCTACGAGCAGTACTTC. Residues: CASSYGAERSSYEQYF.

The chain uses TRBV2 and TRBJ2-5; D gene unclear. Trimming removed 7 bases at V and 0 bases at J, with 3 bases between. CDR1 is SNHLY, CDR2 FYNNEI, per germline. This CDR3 is built from 11 residues. The CDR3 region is CASTYQETQYF. The CDR3 DNA is TGTGCCAGCACCTACCAAGAGACCCAGTACTTC.

This clonotype appeared many times. This chain connects TRBV7-2 to TRBJ2-2, with D possibly being TRBD2 (5 bases). The V end lost 8 bases, the J end lost 5 bases, and 27 bases lay between the germline ends. This CDR3 is 18 amino acids long. Per germline, CDR1 SGHTA and CDR2 FQGNSA. CDR3 in DNA: TGTGCCAGCCGGGTCGGGTCTGGTCTGGCTAGCTATACCGGGGAGCTGTTTTTT. Translation gives CASRVGSGLASYTGELFF.

This clonotype has at least ten counts. The chain carries TRBV15 and TRBJ2-2, with D possibly TRBD2 on 5 matching bases. Trimming removed 0 bases from V and 6 bases from J, with 17 bases in between. The germline V gene encodes CDR1 LNHNV and CDR2 YYDKDF (reference sequence). The length of the CDR3 is 17 residues. This CDR3 reads CATSRDLRPLGAGELFF. CDR3 coding DNA: TGTGCCACCAGCAGAGATCTACGACCGTTGGGAGCCGGGGAGCTGTTTTTT.

This clonotype occurred once. It may be a read error: a sequence one base away is much more abundant. The rearrangement links TRBV7-2 to TRBJ2-7, with 8 positions matching TRBD1. Trimming cost V 5 bases and J 2 bases; bases outside gene matches: 5. This CDR3 has 14 amino acids. Looked up from germline, CDR1 is SGHTA and CDR2 is FQGNSA. The CDR3 coding sequence is TGTGCCAGCAGCCCTCTGACAGGGGCCTACGAGCAGTACTTC. Translating it yields CASSPLTGAYEQYF.

This clonotype was observed at least ten times. The chain recombines TRBV20-1 with TRBJ1-1; possible D gene TRBD1, 6 bases. Trimming removed 6 bases at V and 4 bases at J, with 21 bases between. Per germline, CDR1 DFQATT and CDR2 SNEGSKA (reference sequence). The CDR3 is 15 amino acids. CDR3 bases: TGCAGTGCCCACCCCGGGGGGGCGCGGGGCACTGAAGCTTTCTTT. Translated: CSAHPGGARGTEAFF.

This clonotype is labeled as medium-sized (0.01 to 0.1%). The V call is TRBV28, the J call TRBJ2-5; maybe TRBD1 (6 bases). CDR3 length: 14 amino acids. V lost 6 bases to trimming and J lost 0 bases, with 11 bases between them. Germline CDR1 and CDR2: MDHEN and SYDVKM. The CDR3 region is CASRLWTDQETQYF. Written as DNA, the CDR3 is TGTGCCAGCAGGCTCTGGACAGACCAAGAGACCCAGTACTTC.

This clonotype appeared a few times. The chain combines TRBV5-1 with TRBJ2-3, with a tentative D call TRBD1 (6 bases). Between the trimmed V and J ends, which lost 6 bases and 3 bases, there was a span of 14 bases. The germline CDR1 and CDR2 sequences are SGHRS and YFSETQ. The CDR3 consists of 14 residues. The CDR3 reads CASKGPGVTDTQYF. CDR3 nucleotide sequence: TGCGCCAGCAAGGGGCCAGGGGTGACAGATACGCAGTATTTT.

This clonotype showed up many times. The CDR3 is CASSLSSQNSPLHF. The CDR3 nucleotides read TGTGCCAGCAGCTTATCTTCGCAAAATTCACCCCTCCACTTT. This chain joins TRBV7-9 and TRBJ1-6, with unresolved D. The V and J ends lost 2 bases and 7 bases respectively, with 9 bases between them. This CDR3 region has 14 residues. CDR1 and CDR2 (germline): SEHNR, FQNEAQ (reference sequence). Drawing the rest from reference TRBV7-9 and TRBJ1-6, the complete variable domain is DTGVSQNPRHKITKRGQNVTFRCDPISEHNRLYWYRQTLGQGPEFLTYFQNEAQLEKSRLLSDRFSAERPKGSFSTLEIQRTEQGDSAMYLCASSLSSQNSPLHFGNGTRLTVT.

With regard to this clonotype: Given a much more abundant clone one base away, this may be a read error. This chain connects TRBV7-2 to TRBJ2-2; TRBD2 might be the D (6 bases). Germline lookup yields CDR1 SGHTA and CDR2 FQGNSA. This CDR3 has 14 amino acids. The CDR3 protein is CASSLAFNTGGLFF. For the CDR3, the DNA is TGTGCCAGCAGCTTAGCTTTTAACACCGGGGGGCTGTTTTTT.

This clonotype is medium-sized (0.01 to 0.1%) by share. The chain links TRBV27 to TRBJ2-1; TRBD1 aligns across 10 bases. The CDR3 extends over 15 amino acids. CDR1 and CDR2 from the germline V gene are MNHEY and SMNVEV (reference sequence). Trimming took 5 bases from V and 4 from J; bases not matched to a gene: 5. DNA of the CDR3: TGTGCCAGCAGTCGGGACAGGGGCGGGTACAATGAGCAGTTCTTC. Its translation: CASSRDRGGYNEQFF.

A word on this clonotype: Possible read error: a much larger clone is one base away. This chain joins TRBV19 and TRBJ2-1; tentative D call: TRBD1 (5 bases). The CDR3 runs 13 residues. The germline V gene encodes CDR1 LNHDA and CDR2 SQIVND (reference sequence). CDR3 bases: TGTGCCAGTAGTATAGGCGGACACAATGAGCAGCTCTTC. Amino acids: CASSIGGHNEQLF.

This clonotype was recorded at least ten times. The chain uses TRBV5-1 and TRBJ2-1; D perhaps matches TRBD2 (5 bases). This CDR3 is 13 amino acids long. In germline, CDR1 is SGHRS, CDR2 YFSETQ. Trimming removed 0 bases at V and 7 bases at J, with 8 bases between. Here the CDR3 reads CASSLGEWNEQFF. DNA of the CDR3: TGCGCCAGCAGCTTGGGGGAGTGGAATGAGCAGTTCTTC.

On this clonotype itself: With a much larger clone just one base away, this may be a read error. V and J are TRBV19 and TRBJ2-7, with D possibly matching TRBD1 (5 bases). The CDR3 consists of 14 residues. Germline CDR1 and CDR2: LNHDA and SQIVND (reference sequence). CDR3 sequence: CASSTQGGGDEHYF. CDR3 bases: TGTGCCAGTAGTACCCAGGGCGGTGGCGACGAGCATTACTTC.

Many counts were recorded for this clonotype. The J gene is TRBJ1-4, the V gene TRBV4-3; tentatively, D is TRBD1 (6 bases). Trimming pared 4 bases from V and 5 bases from J, leaving 17 bases between. The CDR3 runs 16 residues. CDR1 is LGHNA, CDR2 YSLEER, per germline. In DNA, the CDR3 is TGCGCCAGCAGCCGGGGGGAGACAGGTCAGAATGAAAAACTGTTTTTT. It specifies CASSRGETGQNEKLFF.

V and J are TRBV20-1 and TRBJ1-5; D not resolved. The CDR3 has 13 amino acids. CDR1 is DFQATT and CDR2 is SNEGSKA in the germline V gene (reference sequence). V shed 6 bases and J shed 3 bases, with 12 bases lying between them. The CDR3 spells CSAPDRDNQPQHF. The CDR3 nucleotides are TGCAGTGCCCCGGACCGGGACAATCAGCCCCAGCATTTT.

Judged by abundance, this clonotype is medium-sized. This chain links TRBV6-6 with TRBJ2-3; maybe TRBD1 (5 bases). Germline CDR1 reads MNHNY; CDR2 reads SVGAGI (reference sequence). CDR3 length: 14 amino acids. V dropped 2 bases and J dropped 1 base, with 7 bases sitting between them. CDR3 sequence reads: CASSYKGGTDTQYF. The CDR3 coding sequence is TGTGCCAGCAGTTACAAAGGGGGCACAGATACGCAGTATTTT.

This rearrangement joins TRBV7-9 to TRBJ2-1, with D possibly matching TRBD1 (6 bases). There are 18 residues in the CDR3. The V and J ends lost 1 base and 0 bases respectively, with 16 bases between them. CDR1 is SEHNR and CDR2 is FQNEAQ in the germline V gene (reference sequence). The CDR3 DNA reads as TGTGCCAGCAGCTTAGGGAGCCGACAGGTAAGCTCCTACAATGAGCAGTTCTTC. It specifies CASSLGSRQVSSYNEQFF.

This clonotype rates as medium-sized. The chain is built from TRBV6-1 and TRBJ2-1; 9 bases align to TRBD1. Germline V gene sequence: CDR1 MNHNS, CDR2 SASEGT. The V and J ends lost 5 bases and 1 base, in that order; junction bases with no gene match: 12. The CDR3 spans 18 residues. The CDR3 reads CASSHDYRGRRSYNEQFF. In DNA form, the CDR3 reads TGTGCCAGCAGTCACGACTACAGGGGGCGAAGGTCCTACAATGAGCAGTTCTTC.

This clonotype was seen a few times. The chain has TRBV3-1 and TRBJ1-1; D remains ambiguous. Trimming pared 0 bases from V and 6 bases from J, leaving 11 bases between. Germline values: CDR1 LGHDT, CDR2 YNNKEL (reference sequence). The CDR3 consists of 14 residues. CDR3 sequence reads: CASSQEGHSPEAFF. CDR3 DNA: TGTGCCAGCAGCCAAGAAGGGCATAGCCCTGAAGCTTTCTTT.

Many counts were recorded for this clonotype. The V and J genes are TRBV20-1 and TRBJ1-1; D gene uncertain. Germline V gene lookup returns CDR1 DFQATT and CDR2 SNEGSKA (reference sequence). V shed 0 bases and J shed 4 bases, with 12 bases lying between them. The CDR3 runs to 14 residues. The CDR3: CSARDGSRATEAFF. The CDR3 DNA follows: TGCAGTGCTAGAGATGGTTCGAGGGCCACTGAAGCTTTCTTT.

This clonotype is medium-sized in the sample. The V and J genes are TRBV15 and TRBJ1-5; no reliable D call. The CDR3 consists of 14 residues. V dropped 1 base and J dropped 0 bases, with 4 bases sitting between them. The germline gives CDR1 LNHNV, CDR2 YYDKDF (reference sequence). CDR3 sequence reads: CATSRVGSNQPQHF. The CDR3 DNA reads TGTGCCACCAGCAGAGTTGGTAGCAATCAGCCCCAGCATTTT.

This clonotype is classed as medium-sized (0.01 to 0.1%). CDR3 loop: CSARSGDVNRQETQYF. The CDR3 DNA follows: TGCAGTGCTAGAAGCGGGGACGTAAACCGGCAAGAGACCCAGTACTTC. The chain has TRBV20-1 and TRBJ2-5; 7 bases match TRBD2. Germline values: CDR1 DFQATT, CDR2 SNEGSKA (reference sequence). The CDR3 runs to 16 residues. V lost 2 bases to trimming and J lost 2 bases; unmatched junction nucleotides: 11.

A few counts support this clonotype. The V call is TRBV29-1, the J call TRBJ2-3, with unresolved D. Trimming pared 7 bases from V and 1 base from J, leaving 15 bases between. The CDR3 has 14 residues. CDR1 and CDR2 (germline): SQVTM, ANQGSEA. DNA of the CDR3: TGCAGCGGTGACACGGACCGCGGCACAGATACGCAGTATTTT. The encoded protein is CSGDTDRGTDTQYF.

This clonotype rates as medium-sized. The rearrangement uses TRBV6-1 and TRBJ1-3, with unresolved D. This CDR3 spans 14 amino acids. The germline V gene encodes CDR1 MNHNS and CDR2 SASEGT. V was clipped by 5 bases and J by 4 bases, with 12 bases between them. Here the CDR3 reads CASSRTLPGNTIYF. The CDR3 coding sequence is TGTGCCAGCAGTCGGACTCTCCCAGGAAACACCATATATTTT.